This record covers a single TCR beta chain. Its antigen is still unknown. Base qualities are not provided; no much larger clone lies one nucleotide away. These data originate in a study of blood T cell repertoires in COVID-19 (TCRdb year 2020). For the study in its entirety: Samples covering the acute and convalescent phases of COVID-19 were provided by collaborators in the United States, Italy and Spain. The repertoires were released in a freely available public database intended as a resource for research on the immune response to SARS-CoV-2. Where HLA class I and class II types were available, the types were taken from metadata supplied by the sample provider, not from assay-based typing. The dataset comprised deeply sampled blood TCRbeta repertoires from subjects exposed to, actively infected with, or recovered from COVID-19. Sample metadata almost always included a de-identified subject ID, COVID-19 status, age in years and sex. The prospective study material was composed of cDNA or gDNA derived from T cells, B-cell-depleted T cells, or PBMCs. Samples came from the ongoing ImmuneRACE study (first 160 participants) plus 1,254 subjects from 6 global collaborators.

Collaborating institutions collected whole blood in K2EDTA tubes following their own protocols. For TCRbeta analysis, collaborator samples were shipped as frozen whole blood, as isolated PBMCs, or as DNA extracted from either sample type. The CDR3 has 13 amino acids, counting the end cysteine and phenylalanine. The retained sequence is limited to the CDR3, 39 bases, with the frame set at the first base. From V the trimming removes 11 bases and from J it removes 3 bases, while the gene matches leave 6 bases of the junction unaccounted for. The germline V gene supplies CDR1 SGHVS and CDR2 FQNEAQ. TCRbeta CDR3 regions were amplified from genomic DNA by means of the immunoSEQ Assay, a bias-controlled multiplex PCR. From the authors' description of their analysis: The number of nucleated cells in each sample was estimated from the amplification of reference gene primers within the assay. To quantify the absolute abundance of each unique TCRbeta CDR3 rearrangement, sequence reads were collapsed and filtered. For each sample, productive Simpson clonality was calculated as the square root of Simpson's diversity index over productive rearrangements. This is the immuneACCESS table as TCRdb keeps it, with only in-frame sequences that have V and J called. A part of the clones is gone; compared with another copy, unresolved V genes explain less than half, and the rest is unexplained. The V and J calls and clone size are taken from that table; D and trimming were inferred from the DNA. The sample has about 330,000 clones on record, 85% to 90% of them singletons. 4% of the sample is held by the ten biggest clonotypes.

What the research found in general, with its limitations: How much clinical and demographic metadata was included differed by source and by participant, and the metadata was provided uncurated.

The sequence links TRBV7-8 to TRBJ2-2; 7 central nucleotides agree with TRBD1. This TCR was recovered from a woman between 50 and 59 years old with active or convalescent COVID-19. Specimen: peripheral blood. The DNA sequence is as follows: TGTGCCGGTACCGACAGGGACACCGGGGAGCTGTTTTTT. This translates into CAGTDRDTGELFF.